This passage covers 19 T cell receptor beta chains from one sample sequenced in a study of shared clonotypes between healthy human individuals (dated by TCRdb to 2018 to 2021). Library preparation used the immunoSEQ multiplex PCR assay. Sourced from immuneACCESS, this table was stored by TCRdb with only in-frame sequences that have V and J called. A share of the clones is absent; for the studies checked, an unresolved V gene accounts for under half, and the remainder has no known explanation. Counted in this sample were about 510,000 clones; approximately 85% of them appeared once. The top ten hold under 15% of the sample. Sequencing used PBMCs. Receptors originate from a woman in her forties in good health. Some clones in this sample may be carry-over from other donors' samples.

V is TRBV5-1 and J is TRBJ2-7; 11 bases fit TRBD2. Per the germline V gene, CDR1 is SGHRS and CDR2 is YFSETQ. The CDR3 loop spans 15 amino acids. J gave up 6 bases and V 4 bases, and 9 bases lay outside the gene matches. The chain's CDR3 is CASSGISGRAGEQYF. The DNA for the CDR3 is TGCGCCAGCAGCGGGATTAGCGGGAGGGCGGGCGAGCAGTACTTC.

This clone appeared a few times. Other nucleotide sequences from this sample produce the same CDR3. The chain uses TRBV7-9 and TRBJ2-2; a possible D gene is TRBD1 (5 bases). Deletions cut 5 bases from V and 1 base from J, with 8 bases between. The CDR3 extends over 14 amino acids. Germline V gene lookup returns CDR1 SEHNR and CDR2 FQNEAQ (reference sequence). Written as DNA, the CDR3 is TGTGCCAGCAGCCCCGACAGGAACACCGGGGAGCTGTTTTTT. The encoded protein is CASSPDRNTGELFF.

The chain has TRBV4-1 and TRBJ1-4, with D perhaps matching TRBD1 (6 bases). The CDR3 is made up of 14 amino acids. Germline CDR1 is MGHRA and CDR2 is YSYEKL. V lost 5 bases and J lost 7, with 14 bases in between. This CDR3 is CASSLQGIGEKLFF. In DNA form, the CDR3 reads TGCGCCAGCAGCTTGCAGGGGATCGGTGAAAAACTGTTTTTT.

The chain combines TRBV29-1 with TRBJ2-3, with D perhaps matching TRBD1 (6 bases). Trimming removed 3 bases at V and 6 bases at J, with 19 bases between. Germline CDR1 and CDR2: SQVTM and ANQGSEA. The CDR3 has 15 residues. CDR3 sequence reads: CSVDLSTGNVDTQYF. CDR3 bases: TGCAGCGTTGATCTAAGTACAGGGAACGTTGATACGCAGTATTTT.

The chain carries TRBV5-1 and TRBJ1-4, with unresolved D. CDR1 and CDR2 (germline): SGHRS, YFSETQ. The CDR3 loop spans 14 amino acids. Trimming pared 4 bases from V and 0 bases from J, leaving 7 bases between. This CDR3 is CASSTSSTNEKLFF. CDR3 nucleotide sequence: TGCGCCAGCAGCACCAGCTCAACTAATGAAAAACTGTTTTTT.

This sequence joins TRBV5-4 and TRBJ2-7; perhaps D is TRBD1 or TRBD2 (6 bases each). With 2 bases removed from V and 5 bases from J, the gap between germline ends came to 14 bases. CDR3 length: 14 amino acids. The germline gives CDR1 SGHNT, CDR2 YYREEE (reference sequence). DNA of the CDR3: TGTGCCAGCAGCTTAGGGGGGACAAGGAACGAGCAGTACTTC. This encodes CASSLGGTRNEQYF.

The chain couples TRBV6-5 to TRBJ2-7, with 9 bases fitting TRBD1. The CDR3 runs 14 residues. V was pared by 7 bases and J by 3 bases, with 7 bases of the junction left unmatched. CDR1 and CDR2 (germline): MNHEY, SVGAGI. The CDR3 protein is CASTNPGQGYEQYF. The CDR3, as DNA: TGTGCCAGCACCAACCCGGGACAGGGCTACGAGCAGTACTTC.

This clone has only a few counts. The chain is built from TRBV6-5 and TRBJ2-3; possible D gene TRBD2, 5 bases. There are 15 residues in the CDR3. In germline, CDR1 is MNHEY, CDR2 SVGAGI. V was clipped by 2 bases and J by 1 base, with 10 bases between them. The CDR3 here is CASSYELAGTDTQYF. The CDR3 nucleotides read TGTGCCAGCAGTTACGAGCTAGCAGGCACAGATACGCAGTATTTT.

The V call is TRBV25-1, the J call TRBJ2-3; TRBD2 is a possible D gene (8 bases). With 5 bases removed from V and 2 bases from J, the gap between germline ends came to 14 bases. Per the germline V gene, CDR1 is MGHDK and CDR2 is SYGVNS. The CDR3 extends over 15 amino acids. CDR3 protein: CASSTGGTVTDTQYF. The CDR3 DNA follows: TGTGCCAGCAGTACGGGGGGGACAGTCACAGATACGCAGTATTTT.

A few counts support this clone. The V and J genes are TRBV19 and TRBJ1-2; D may be TRBD1 (5 bases). The CDR3 loop spans 14 amino acids. V lost 6 bases and J 2 bases, leaving 13 bases between the germline ends. The V gene's germline CDR1 is LNHDA and CDR2 SQIVND (reference sequence). CDR3 nucleotides: TGTGCCAGTAGCGGACACCTCGCGAACTATGGCTACACCTTC. It is translated as CASSGHLANYGYTF.

This clone appeared a single time. The chain has TRBV11-3 and TRBJ2-1; TRBD1 agrees at 7 bases. CDR1 is SGHNT, CDR2 YENEEA, per germline. The CDR3 has 14 amino acids. The J segment lost 5 bases and the V segment lost 5 bases, leaving 6 bases of the junction unmatched. This CDR3 reads CASSATQGNNEQFF. In DNA form, the CDR3 reads TGTGCCAGCAGCGCCACACAGGGGAACAATGAGCAGTTCTTC. Combining the CDR3 with reference TRBV11-3 and TRBJ2-1 gives the whole variable domain EAGVVQSPRYKIIEKKQPVAFWCNPISGHNTLYWYLQNLGQGPELLIRYENEEAVDDSQLPKDRFSAERLKGVDSTLKIQPAELGDSAVYLCASSATQGNNEQFFGPGTRLTVL.

The J gene is TRBJ2-7, the V gene TRBV10-3, with 7 bases lining up with TRBD1. CDR3 size: 13 residues. Germline CDR1 reads ENHRY; CDR2 reads SYGVKD. V shed 3 bases and J 2 bases; nucleotides not matched to a gene: 1. Here the CDR3 reads CAISDGTAYEQYF. The CDR3 DNA reads as TGTGCCATCAGTGACGGGACAGCCTACGAGCAGTACTTC.

The rearrangement links TRBV11-2 to TRBJ1-1, with a tentative D call TRBD1 (5 bases). This CDR3 is 12 amino acids long. V lost 5 bases to trimming and J lost 4 bases, with 8 bases between them. CDR1 and CDR2 (germline): SGHAT, FQNNGV. CDR3: CASSRGGTEAFF. The DNA for the CDR3 is TGTGCCAGCAGCCGGGGGGGCACTGAAGCTTTCTTT.

This clone occurred once. The V gene is TRBV2, the J gene TRBJ2-2, with a weak D call TRBD2 (5 bases). Trimming left V 4 bases short and J 4 bases short, with 13 bases between. The CDR3 contains 15 residues. CDR1 is SNHLY and CDR2 is FYNNEI in the germline V gene. The CDR3 protein is CASSVGIGSTGELFF. In DNA, the CDR3 is TGTGCCAGCAGTGTTGGGATAGGGAGCACCGGGGAGCTGTTTTTT. Supplemented by reference TRBV2 and TRBJ2-2, the full variable domain reads EPEVTQTPSHQVTQMGQEVILRCVPISNHLYFYWYRQILGQKVEFLVSFYNNEISEKSEIFDDQFSVERPDGSNFTLKIRSTKLEDSAMYFCASSVGIGSTGELFFGEGSRLTVL.

This chain connects TRBV19 to TRBJ2-1; TRBD2 matches at 13 bases. This CDR3 is 19 amino acids long. CDR1 is LNHDA, CDR2 SQIVND, per germline (reference sequence). V lost 5 bases and J lost 6; bases outside the gene matches: 16. CDR3 coding DNA: TGTGCCAGTAGTGCCACGGGGACTAGCGGGATCGCGGCCCCCAATGAGCAGTTCTTC. Translated: CASSATGTSGIAAPNEQFF.

This rearrangement joins TRBV25-1 to TRBJ2-1, with 8 bases fitting TRBD2. The V and J ends lost 4 bases and 9 bases, in that order; junction bases with no gene match: 17. Germline-derived CDR1 and CDR2 are MGHDK and SYGVNS. CDR3 size: 17 residues. CDR3 in amino acids: CASSGFALGGAITEQFF. The CDR3 DNA follows: TGTGCCAGCAGTGGATTCGCCCTCGGGGGGGCCATTACTGAGCAGTTCTTC.

The CDR3 sequence: CASSQPPTSGRELDKNIQYF. For the CDR3, the DNA is TGCGCCAGCAGTCAACCCCCCACTAGCGGGAGAGAGTTAGACAAAAACATTCAGTACTTC. The V call is TRBV23-1, the J call TRBJ2-4; 11 nucleotides match TRBD2. TRBV23-1 is known as an ORF, though its function is uncertain. After removal of 2 bases from V and 3 bases from J, the junction contained 15 bases not matched to a gene. The CDR3 is made up of 20 amino acids.

The V gene is TRBV4-2, the J gene TRBJ2-1, with TRBD1 matching 7 bases. With V trimmed by 4 bases and J by 9 bases, 15 bases remained unmatched. Germline lookup yields CDR1 LGHNA and CDR2 YNFKEQ. The CDR3 extends over 16 amino acids. CDR3 nucleotide sequence: TGTGCCAGCAGCCGTACACAGGGGAGCTCTACAGTTGAGCAGTTCTTC. Its translation: CASSRTQGSSTVEQFF.

CDR3 sequence: CATSTAGYEQYF. CDR3 in DNA: TGTGCCACCAGCACCGCGGGATACGAGCAGTACTTC. The V gene is TRBV15, the J gene TRBJ2-7, with D possibly being TRBD2 (6 bases). This CDR3 has 12 residues. The germline V gene encodes CDR1 LNHNV and CDR2 YYDKDF (reference sequence). Trimming stripped 4 bases from V and 4 bases from J, with 8 bases between.